This T cell receptor beta chain was captured by sequencing in a study of control samples from healthy donors and cancer patients. The data were produced by immunoSEQ multiplex PCR, yet TCRdb's version contains in-frame clones alone and is incomplete. The sample has tens of thousands of clones; 85% to 90% are singletons. The V end was cut by 3 bases, the J end by 0 bases, with 4 bases between. The CDR3 has 13 amino acids. Germline values: CDR1 LGHDT, CDR2 YNNKEL (reference sequence). This TCR was sampled from an older woman in good health. The chain combines TRBV3-1 (or the pseudogene TRBV3-2) with TRBJ2-3; D is unresolved. The sample taken for sequencing was blood. The CDR3 loop reads CASSQTSTDTQYF. In DNA form, the CDR3 reads TGTGCCAGCAGCCAGACAAGCACAGATACGCAGTATTTT.